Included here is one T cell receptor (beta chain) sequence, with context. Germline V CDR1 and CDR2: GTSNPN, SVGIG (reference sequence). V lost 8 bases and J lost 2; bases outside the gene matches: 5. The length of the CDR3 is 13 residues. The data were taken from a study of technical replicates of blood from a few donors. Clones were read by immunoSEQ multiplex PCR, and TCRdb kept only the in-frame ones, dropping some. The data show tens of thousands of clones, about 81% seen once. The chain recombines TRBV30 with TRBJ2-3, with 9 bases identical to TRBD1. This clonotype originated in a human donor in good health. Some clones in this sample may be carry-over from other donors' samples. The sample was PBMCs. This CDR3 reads CAGRDRATDTQYF. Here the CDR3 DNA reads TGTGCCGGCCGGGACAGGGCCACAGATACGCAGTATTTT.